This is a list of T cell receptor beta chains from one sample in a study of a mutant IDH1 vaccine in newly diagnosed glioma. TCRdb's table, derived via immunoSEQ multiplex PCR, lists solely in-frame clones and lacks some. The table has 43,000 or so clones, about 81% seen once; the top ten hold 2% to 3%. No antigen is known for these receptors. The sequences come from PBMCs, collected from a glioma patient whose treatment included an IDH1 peptide vaccine. Every receptor here comes from a woman aged 18-30 years with glioma. Some clones in this sample may be carry-over from other donors' samples. CDR3s include the opening cysteine and the closing phenylalanine or tryptophan. Each record gives: CDR3 protein, CDR3 DNA, V gene, D gene, J gene, CDR3 length, clone size. D genes are given only for firm matches. Rows give clone size only sometimes, using once, few, many, or a class for an expanded clone.

CASSRGLSSSGNTIYF TGTGCCAGCAGCCGAGGACTGTCGAGCTCTGGAAACACCATATATTTT TRBV5-4 NA TRBJ1-3 16 NA
CASSPLGTLNTEAFF TGTGCCAGCTCACCACTCGGGACCCTCAACACTGAAGCTTTCTTT TRBV18 NA TRBJ1-1 15 NA
CASSVDPTGASQETQYF TGTGCCAGCAGCGTAGACCCCACAGGGGCAAGCCAAGAGACCCAGTACTTC TRBV9 TRBD1 TRBJ2-5 17 NA
CTSSPEDEQYF TGCACCAGCAGCCCGGAGGACGAGCAGTACTTC TRBV1 NA TRBJ2-7 11 NA
CASSLEGGINQPQHF TGTGCCAGCAGCTTAGAAGGGGGCATCAATCAGCCCCAGCATTTT TRBV7-8 TRBD1 TRBJ1-5 15 NA
CASSQVQVGEKLFF TGCGCCAGCAGCCAAGTACAGGTCGGGGAAAAACTGTTTTTT TRBV4-1 NA TRBJ1-4 14 NA
CASRPGPNSPLHF TGCGCCAGCAGGCCAGGGCCTAATTCACCCCTCCACTTT TRBV10-1 NA TRBJ1-6 13 NA
CASSVAGNERTQYF TGTGCCAGCAGCGTAGCGGGGAATGAGCGGACCCAGTACTTC TRBV9 NA TRBJ2-5 14 NA
CASSQRGQGIFSNQPQHF TGTGCCAGTAGTCAACGAGGACAGGGAATTTTTAGCAATCAGCCCCAGCATTTT TRBV19 TRBD1 TRBJ1-5 18 NA
CASSDRRGHQETQYF TGTGCCAGCAGTGACCGCAGGGGGCACCAAGAGACCCAGTACTTC TRBV6-1 TRBD1 TRBJ2-5 15 NA
CASSFTNTEAFF TGTGCCAGCAGCTTCACAAACACTGAAGCTTTCTTT TRBV7-9 NA TRBJ1-1 12 NA
CASSVDIPGYEQYF TGTGCCAGCAGCGTCGACATCCCAGGGTACGAGCAGTACTTC TRBV9 NA TRBJ2-7 14 NA
CASSLGTATSGNTIYF TGCGCCAGCAGCTTGGGGACAGCCACCTCTGGAAACACCATATATTTT TRBV5-1 NA TRBJ1-3 16 NA
CSALGGVVTEAFF TGCAGCGCCCTCGGGGGGGTCGTCACTGAAGCTTTCTTT TRBV29-1 NA TRBJ1-1 13 NA
CASSPRRQGNTEAFF TGTGCCAGCAGTCCCCGTAGGCAGGGGAACACTGAAGCTTTCTTT TRBV27 NA TRBJ1-1 15 NA
CAWSLRMGYGYTF TGTGCCTGGAGTCTGAGGATGGGATATGGCTACACCTTC TRBV30 NA TRBJ1-2 13 NA
CASSSGPRAAAFF TGTGCCAGCAGTTCCGGTCCCAGGGCGGCTGCTTTCTTT TRBV6-1 NA TRBJ1-1 13 once
CASSFLQGQGNTIYF TGTGCCAGCAGCTTTCTTCAGGGGCAAGGAAACACCATATATTTT TRBV5-4 NA TRBJ1-3 15 NA
CASSLGGTVTEAFF TGTGCCAGCAGCTTAGGGGGGACTGTAACTGAAGCTTTCTTT TRBV7-8 NA TRBJ1-1 14 NA
CASSSQALRNEQFF TGTGCCAGCAGTTCCCAAGCGTTGCGTAATGAGCAGTTCTTC TRBV6-5 NA TRBJ2-1 14 NA
CASSDSGNYGYTF TGTGCCAGCAGTGACTCAGGGAACTATGGCTACACCTTC TRBV6-4 NA TRBJ1-2 13 once
CASSPPQGTQYF TGTGCCAGCAGCCCTCCTCAAGGGACCCAGTACTTC TRBV7-6 NA TRBJ2-5 12 NA
CASSQEIPYEQYF TGCGCCAGCAGCCAAGAAATCCCCTACGAGCAGTACTTC TRBV4-1 NA TRBJ2-7 13 NA
CAITGGYGYTF TGTGCCATTACAGGGGGCTATGGCTACACCTTC TRBV19 TRBD1 TRBJ1-2 11 NA
CASSQALGTGELFF TGTGCCAGCTCACAGGCACTTGGCACCGGGGAGCTGTTTTTT TRBV18 NA TRBJ2-2 14 NA
CASLGGPRGGYTF TGTGCCAGCCTAGGGGGCCCTCGTGGTGGCTACACCTTC TRBV6-6 TRBD1 TRBJ1-2 13 once
CASRLPGLPYGYTF TGTGCCAGCCGTCTCCCGGGACTTCCTTATGGCTACACCTTC TRBV7-2 NA TRBJ1-2 14 NA
CATLLNYGYTF TGTGCCACCCTTCTTAACTATGGCTACACCTTC TRBV19 NA TRBJ1-2 11 NA
CASSKKGQDYEQYF TGTGCCAGCAGCAAAAAGGGACAGGACTACGAGCAGTACTTC TRBV21-1 NA TRBJ2-7 14 NA
CSAQYNEKLFF TGCAGTGCACAGTATAATGAAAAACTGTTTTTT TRBV20-1 NA TRBJ1-4 11 NA
CATSLVGELFF TGTGCCACCTCTTTAGTGGGGGAGCTGTTTTTT TRBV6-5 NA TRBJ2-2 11 NA
CASGEWDRGDADTQYF TGCGCCAGCGGCGAATGGGACAGGGGGGATGCAGATACGCAGTATTTT TRBV5-1 TRBD1 TRBJ2-3 16 NA
CASSEGRGVETQYF TGTGCCAGCAGTGAAGGCCGGGGCGTAGAGACCCAGTACTTC TRBV6-1 NA TRBJ2-5 14 medium-sized
CASSFTSDTQYF TGTGCCAGCAGCTTTACGTCCGATACGCAGTATTTT TRBV5-6 NA TRBJ2-3 12 NA
CASSPILAGKVNEQFF TGTGCCAGTAGCCCCATACTAGCGGGGAAGGTCAATGAGCAGTTCTTC TRBV19 TRBD2 TRBJ2-1 16 NA
CASSLGTGGAYEQYF TGTGCCAGCAGCTTAGGGACAGGGGGAGCCTACGAGCAGTACTTC TRBV7-8 TRBD1 TRBJ2-7 15 NA
CASSLDREPQHF TGTGCCAGCAGCTTAGATCGTGAGCCCCAGCATTTT TRBV7-2 NA TRBJ1-5 12 NA
CASTKGTGTGELFF TGTGCCAGTACGAAGGGGACGGGCACCGGGGAGCTGTTTTTT TRBV27 NA TRBJ2-2 14 NA
CASSLGGADEQYF TGTGCCAGCAGCTTAGGAGGGGCCGACGAGCAGTACTTC TRBV13 NA TRBJ2-7 13 NA
CASSQGGNSGANVLTF TGCGCCAGCAGTCAGGGGGGCAACTCTGGGGCCAACGTCCTGACTTTC TRBV5-1 NA TRBJ2-6 16 NA
CASSIGGGNTEAFF TGTGCCAGTAGTATCGGAGGTGGGAACACTGAAGCTTTCTTT TRBV19 NA TRBJ1-1 14 NA
CASSGPMGSNYGYTF TGTGCCAGCAGCGGCCCCATGGGCTCTAACTATGGCTACACCTTC TRBV27 NA TRBJ1-2 15 NA
CASSLGRGRGVNIQYF TGCGCCAGCAGCTTGGGACGGGGCCGGGGGGTGAACATTCAGTACTTC TRBV5-1 TRBD2 TRBJ2-4 16 NA
CASSISPRSYEQYF TGTGCCAGTAGTATAAGCCCCCGCTCCTACGAGCAGTACTTC TRBV19 NA TRBJ2-7 14 NA
CASSSGTGGTQYF TGCGCCAGCAGCTCGGGGACAGGTGGGACCCAGTACTTC TRBV5-1 TRBD1 TRBJ2-5 13 NA
CASSPGWNTGELFF TGTGCCAGCAGCCCGGGCTGGAACACCGGGGAGCTGTTTTTT TRBV7-3 NA TRBJ2-2 14 NA